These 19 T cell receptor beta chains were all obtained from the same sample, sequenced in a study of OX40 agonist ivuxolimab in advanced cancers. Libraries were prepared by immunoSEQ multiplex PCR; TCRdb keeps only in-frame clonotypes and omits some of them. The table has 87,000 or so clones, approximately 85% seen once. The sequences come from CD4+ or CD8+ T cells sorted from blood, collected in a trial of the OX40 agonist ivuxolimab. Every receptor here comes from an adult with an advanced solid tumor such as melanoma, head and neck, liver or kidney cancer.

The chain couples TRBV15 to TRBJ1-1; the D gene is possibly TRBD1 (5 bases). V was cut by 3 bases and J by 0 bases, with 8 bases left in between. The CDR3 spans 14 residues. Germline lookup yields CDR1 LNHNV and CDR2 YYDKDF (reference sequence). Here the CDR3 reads CATSSRVLNTEAFF. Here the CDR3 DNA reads TGTGCCACCAGCAGCAGGGTTCTGAACACTGAAGCTTTCTTT.

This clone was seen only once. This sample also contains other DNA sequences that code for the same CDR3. Written as DNA, the CDR3 is TGTGCCAGTAGTATAGGGACAGGGAACAATGAGCAGTTCTTC. It specifies CASSIGTGNNEQFF. The chain uses TRBV19 and TRBJ2-1; 8 bases map to TRBD1. Trimming cost V 1 base and J 5 bases; bases outside gene matches: 1. CDR3 length: 14 residues. Per the germline V gene, CDR1 is LNHDA and CDR2 is SQIVND (reference sequence).

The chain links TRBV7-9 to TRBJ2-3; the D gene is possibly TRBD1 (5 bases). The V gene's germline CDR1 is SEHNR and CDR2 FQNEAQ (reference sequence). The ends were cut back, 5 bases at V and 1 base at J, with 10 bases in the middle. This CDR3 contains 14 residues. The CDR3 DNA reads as TGTGCCAGCAGCCCAACGACAGGCACAGATACGCAGTATTTT. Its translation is CASSPTTGTDTQYF.

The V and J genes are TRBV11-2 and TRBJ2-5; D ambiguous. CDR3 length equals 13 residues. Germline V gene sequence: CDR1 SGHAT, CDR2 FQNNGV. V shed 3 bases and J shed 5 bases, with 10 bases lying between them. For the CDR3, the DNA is TGTGCCAGCAGCTTTACGTTTGATGAGACCCAGTACTTC. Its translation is CASSFTFDETQYF.

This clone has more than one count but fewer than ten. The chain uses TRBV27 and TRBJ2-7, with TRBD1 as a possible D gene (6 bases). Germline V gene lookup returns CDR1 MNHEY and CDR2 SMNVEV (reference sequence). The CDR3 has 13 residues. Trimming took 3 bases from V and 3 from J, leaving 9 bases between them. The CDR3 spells CASSLAQGYEQYF. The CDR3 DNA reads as TGTGCCAGCAGTTTGGCACAGGGCTACGAGCAGTACTTC.

The CDR3: CASSVAVRAGGRETQYF. The CDR3 DNA sequence: TGTGCCAGCAGCGTAGCGGTTCGGGCAGGGGGACGAGAGACCCAGTACTTC. This chain uses TRBV9 with TRBJ2-5; 7 positions match TRBD1. The CDR3 sequence is 17 residues long. The junction had 12 bases not matched to a gene; V was cut back by 0 bases and J by 4 bases. Germline values: CDR1 SGDLS, CDR2 YYNGEE.

CDR3 nucleotides: TGTGCCAGTAGTCCTCGGACTAGCGGGAGGCTTCGATACACAGATACGCAGTATTTT. Its translation is CASSPRTSGRLRYTDTQYF. The chain uses TRBV19 and TRBJ2-3; 14 bases fit TRBD2. Germline V lookup: CDR1 LNHDA, CDR2 SQIVND (reference sequence). The V and J ends lost 5 bases and 2 bases, in that order; junction bases with no gene match: 12. The CDR3 contains 19 residues.

The CDR3 sequence: CASSEDPSNYEQYF. CDR3 nucleotides: TGTGCCAGCAGCGAGGACCCCTCAAACTACGAGCAGTACTTC. The rearrangement joins TRBV7-2 to TRBJ2-7; D is uncertain. CDR1 is SGHTA and CDR2 is FQGNSA in the germline V gene. CDR3 length equals 14 residues. Deletions cut 5 bases from V and 3 bases from J, with 14 bases between.

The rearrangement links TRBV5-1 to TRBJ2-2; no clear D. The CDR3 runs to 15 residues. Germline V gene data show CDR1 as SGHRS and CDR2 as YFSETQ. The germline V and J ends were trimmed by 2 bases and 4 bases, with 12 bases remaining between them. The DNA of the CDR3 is TGCGCCAGCAGCTTAATTTGGAGTGGCACCGGGGAGCTGTTTTTT. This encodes CASSLIWSGTGELFF.

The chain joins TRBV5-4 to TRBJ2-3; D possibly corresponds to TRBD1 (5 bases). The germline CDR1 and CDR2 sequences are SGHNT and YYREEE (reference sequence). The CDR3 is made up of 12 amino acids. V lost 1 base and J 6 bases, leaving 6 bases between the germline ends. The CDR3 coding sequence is TGTGCCAGCAGCTTGTCAGGGGATACGCAGTATTTT. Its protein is CASSLSGDTQYF. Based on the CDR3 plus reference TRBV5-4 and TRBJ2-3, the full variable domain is ETGVTQSPTHLIKTRGQQVTLRCSSQSGHNTVSWYQQALGQGPQFIFQYYREEENGRGNFPPRFSGLQFPNYSSELNVNALELDDSALYLCASSLSGDTQYFGPGTRLTVL.

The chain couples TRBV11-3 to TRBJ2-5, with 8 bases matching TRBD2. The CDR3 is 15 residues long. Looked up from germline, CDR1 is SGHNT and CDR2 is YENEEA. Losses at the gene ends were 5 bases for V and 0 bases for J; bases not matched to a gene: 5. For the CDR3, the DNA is TGTGCCAGCAGCCTCGGGGGGGAGTACCAAGAGACCCAGTACTTC. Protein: CASSLGGEYQETQYF. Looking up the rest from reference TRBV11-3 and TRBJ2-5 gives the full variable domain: EAGVVQSPRYKIIEKKQPVAFWCNPISGHNTLYWYLQNLGQGPELLIRYENEEAVDDSQLPKDRFSAERLKGVDSTLKIQPAELGDSAVYLCASSLGGEYQETQYFGPGTRLLVL.

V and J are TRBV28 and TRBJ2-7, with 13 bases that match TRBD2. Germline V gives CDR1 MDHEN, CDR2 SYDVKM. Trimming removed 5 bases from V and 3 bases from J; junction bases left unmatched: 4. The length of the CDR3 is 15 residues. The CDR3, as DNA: TGTGCCAGCAGTCCCAGGACTAGCGGGGGCTACGAGCAGTACTTC. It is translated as CASSPRTSGGYEQYF. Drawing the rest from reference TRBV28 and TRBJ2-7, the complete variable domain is DVKVTQSSRYLVKRTGEKVFLECVQDMDHENMFWYRQDPGLGLRLIYFSYDVKMKEKGDIPEGYSVSREKKERFSLILESASTNQTSMYLCASSPRTSGGYEQYFGPGTRLTVT.

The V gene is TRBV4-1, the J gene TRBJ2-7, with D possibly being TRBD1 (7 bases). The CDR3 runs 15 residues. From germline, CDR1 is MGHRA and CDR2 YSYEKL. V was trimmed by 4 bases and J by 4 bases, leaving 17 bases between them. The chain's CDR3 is CASSPLAQGVYEQYF. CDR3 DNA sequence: TGCGCCAGCAGCCCTCTAGCGCAGGGGGTATACGAGCAGTACTTC.

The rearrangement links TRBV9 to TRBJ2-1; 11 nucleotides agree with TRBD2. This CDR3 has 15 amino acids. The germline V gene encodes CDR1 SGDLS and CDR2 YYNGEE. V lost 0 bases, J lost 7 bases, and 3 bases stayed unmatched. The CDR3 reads CASSVAGLAVNEQFF. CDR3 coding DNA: TGTGCCAGCAGCGTAGCGGGACTAGCGGTTAATGAGCAGTTCTTC.

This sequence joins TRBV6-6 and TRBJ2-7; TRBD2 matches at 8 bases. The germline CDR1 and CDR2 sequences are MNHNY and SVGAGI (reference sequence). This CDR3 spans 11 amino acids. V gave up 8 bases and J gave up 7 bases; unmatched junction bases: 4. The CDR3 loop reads CASHGGEEQYF. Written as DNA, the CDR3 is TGTGCCAGCCACGGGGGGGAGGAGCAGTACTTC.

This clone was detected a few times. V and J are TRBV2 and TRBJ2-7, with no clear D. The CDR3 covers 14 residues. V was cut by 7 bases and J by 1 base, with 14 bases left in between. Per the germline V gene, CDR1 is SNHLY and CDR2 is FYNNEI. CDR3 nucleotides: TGTGCCAGCAATTACTACGATCCGTCCTACGAGCAGTACTTC. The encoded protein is CASNYYDPSYEQYF.

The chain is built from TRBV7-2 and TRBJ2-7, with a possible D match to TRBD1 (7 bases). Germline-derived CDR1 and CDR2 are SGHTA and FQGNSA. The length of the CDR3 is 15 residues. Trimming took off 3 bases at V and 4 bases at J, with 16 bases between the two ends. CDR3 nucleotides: TGTGCCAGCAGCTTGAGTTCAGGGGGAGGATACGAGCAGTACTTC. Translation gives CASSLSSGGGYEQYF.

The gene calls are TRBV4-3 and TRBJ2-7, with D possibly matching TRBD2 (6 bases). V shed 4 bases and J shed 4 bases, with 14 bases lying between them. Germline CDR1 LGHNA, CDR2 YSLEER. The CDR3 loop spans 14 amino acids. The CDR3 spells CASSPQAGSYEQYF. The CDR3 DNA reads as TGCGCCAGCAGCCCCCAAGCCGGGAGTTACGAGCAGTACTTC.

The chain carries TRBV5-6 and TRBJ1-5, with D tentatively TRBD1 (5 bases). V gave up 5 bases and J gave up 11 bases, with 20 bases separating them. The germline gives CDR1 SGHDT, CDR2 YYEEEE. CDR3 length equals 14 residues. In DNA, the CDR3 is TGTGCCAGCAGTCCCGGGACCGGGGAAGGAGCCCAGCATTTT. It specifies CASSPGTGEGAQHF.